This TCR beta chain was obtained from a study of human thymus T cells (dated by TCRdb to the early 2020s). In the study overall: The study characterized TCR alpha and beta repertoires from roughly 8 infant thymus samples and four related peripheral blood samples. The infant donors were roughly 6 to 250 days old, and the cohort included six or seven males and two females. Broader findings and caveats from the paper: V and J gene segment usage appeared biased in both thymic and peripheral blood repertoires. The related research found that thymic TCR repertoires overlapped highly between unrelated individuals. On average, thymus samples yielded about 730,000 unique TCRB clonotypes, whereas blood samples yielded about 84,000.

Comments on this clone: Its target antigen remains unknown. No much larger clone exists at a distance of one base, and base qualities are not known.

TCRB and TCRAD loci were amplified from a standardized quantity of quality-controlled genomic DNA using the immunoSEQ multiplex PCR assay. Amplicons spanned the V(D)J region at a length sufficient to cover the CDR3 and identify V and J genes. The commercial immunoSEQ service was used to sequence amplicons on an Illumina platform. The authors' pipeline ran thus. Corrections for primer bias and sequencing errors followed previously described methods, while TCRAD and TCRB definitions were based on the IMGT database. The repertoires were analysed using immunoSEQ Analyzer 3.0 and VDJTools for basic statistics, V/J segment usage, diversity estimates, rarefaction and pairwise overlap. Chao1, ChaoE, Efron-Thisted, Shannon and inverse Simpson indices were used to estimate diversity, which was also estimated on datasets down-sampled to the smallest sample. Repertoire overlap used strict matching of CDR3 nucleotide sequence, V gene and J gene, with Jaccard-based multidimensional scaling clustering. Held by TCRdb, this immuneACCESS table contains in-frame sequences only and omits some clones. Under half of the omission traces to an unresolved V gene where checked; the cause of the rest is unknown. V and J calls and clone size follow that table, whereas D and trimming were derived from the DNA. In this sample the table shows some 78,000 clones, 96% of which occur a single time. Jointly, the top ten make up 0.025% to 0.04% of the sample.

Thymus tissue was collected as surgical resects that were removed during corrective cardiac surgery. In Finland, the donors were immunologically healthy infants who were having open corrective cardiac surgery for congenital heart defects. Thymocytes were released mechanically from tissue and stored at -70 °C as pellets of roughly 9-31 million cells. A QIAsymphony instrument was used to extract genomic DNA from frozen cell pellets. Sequences LNHDA (CDR1) and SQIVND (CDR2) are obtained from the germline V gene (reference sequence). The CDR3 contains 19 residues, cysteine and phenylalanine counted. CDR3 DNA is the only sequence kept; it has 57 bases, read in frame from the first base. The V end gives up 2 bases and the J end 0 bases, leaving 10 bases in the junction not matched to a gene.

The V and J genes are TRBV19 and TRBJ1-3; 10 of the junction bases match TRBD1. Sequencing was carried out using thymus tissue. The receptor comes from a boy under two years old with a congenital heart defect but otherwise immunologically healthy. The DNA is as follows: TGTGCCAGTAGTATAACTACCAGGGACAGGGGCTACTCTGGAAACACCATATATTTT. Its translation reads: CASSITTRDRGYSGNTIYF. Full variable domain (CDR3 extended with the reference TRBV19 and TRBJ1-3 proteins): DGGITQSPKYLFRKEGQNVTLSCEQNLNHDAMYWYRQDPGQGLRLIYYSQIVNDFQKGDIAEGYSVSREKKESFPLTVTSAQKNPTAFYLCASSITTRDRGYSGNTIYFGEGSWLTVV.